The clone carrying this T cell receptor (beta chain) was detected many times. The antigen remains undetermined. This specimen comes from a study of early T cells in non-severe SARS-CoV-2 infection. Study context: Bulk RNA taken from unsorted whole blood was sequenced, leaving chains unpaired. Findings and caveats of the study: Comparison of clonotypes with VDJdb favored anti-spike CD8 responses while missing private and CD4 specificities.

The germline gives CDR1 MNHEY, CDR2 SVGEGT. This CDR3 has 14 amino acids. Trimming removed 0 bases at V and 3 bases at J, with 9 bases between. Individual cDNA molecules were tagged with unique molecular identifiers, the study reported. In TCRdb, the 5' RACE reads were re-called with MiXCR into one record per CDR3 protein. The profile shows about 42,000 distinct CDR3 sequences, around 6.3% of them singletons. The gene calls are TRBV6-2 or TRBV6-3 and TRBJ2-7; D remains ambiguous. Here the sequenced sample was whole blood, taken at baseline. The sequence derives from an adult who was a healthcare worker with PCR-confirmed SARS-CoV-2 infection or an uninfected control (not recorded which). The CDR3 reads CASSYSRLLYEQYF. The CDR3 DNA reads as TGTGCCAGCAGTTACTCGCGGCTCCTCTACGAGCAGTACTTC.